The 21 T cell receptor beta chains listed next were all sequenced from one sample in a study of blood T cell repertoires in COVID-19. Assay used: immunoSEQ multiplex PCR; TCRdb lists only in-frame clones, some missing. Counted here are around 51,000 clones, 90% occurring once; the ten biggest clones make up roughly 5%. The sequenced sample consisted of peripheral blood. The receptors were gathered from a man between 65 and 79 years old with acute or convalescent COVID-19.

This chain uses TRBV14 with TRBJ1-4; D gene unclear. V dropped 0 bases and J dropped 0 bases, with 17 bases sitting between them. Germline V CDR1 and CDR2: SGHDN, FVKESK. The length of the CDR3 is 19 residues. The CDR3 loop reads CASSQEKWTPGATNEKLFF. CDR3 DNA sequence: TGTGCCAGCAGCCAAGAAAAATGGACTCCTGGTGCAACTAATGAAAAACTGTTTTTT.

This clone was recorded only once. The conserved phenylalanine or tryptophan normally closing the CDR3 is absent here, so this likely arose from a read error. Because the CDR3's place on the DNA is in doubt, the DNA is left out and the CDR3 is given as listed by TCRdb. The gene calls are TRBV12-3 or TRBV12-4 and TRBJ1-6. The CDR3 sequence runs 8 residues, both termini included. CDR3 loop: CASSLRPL.

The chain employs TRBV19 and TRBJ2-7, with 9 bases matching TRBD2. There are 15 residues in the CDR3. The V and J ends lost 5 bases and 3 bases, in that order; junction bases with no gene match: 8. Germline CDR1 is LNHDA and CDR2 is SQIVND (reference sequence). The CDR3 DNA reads TGTGCCAGTAGTCGGAAGTCTAGCGGGGACTACGAGCAGTACTTC. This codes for CASSRKSSGDYEQYF. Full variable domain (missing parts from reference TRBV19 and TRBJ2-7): DGGITQSPKYLFRKEGQNVTLSCEQNLNHDAMYWYRQDPGQGLRLIYYSQIVNDFQKGDIAEGYSVSREKKESFPLTVTSAQKNPTAFYLCASSRKSSGDYEQYFGPGTRLTVT.

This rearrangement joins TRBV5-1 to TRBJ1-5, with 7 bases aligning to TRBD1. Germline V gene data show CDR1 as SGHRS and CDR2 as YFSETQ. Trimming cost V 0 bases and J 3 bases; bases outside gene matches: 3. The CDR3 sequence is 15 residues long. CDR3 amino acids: CASSLGGTANQPQHF. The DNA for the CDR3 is TGCGCCAGCAGCTTGGGGGGGACAGCCAATCAGCCCCAGCATTTT.

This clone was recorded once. Here the CDR3 DNA reads TGCAGCGTTGTCGGGACAGAGATCACCGGGGAGCTGTTTTTT. This gives the protein CSVVGTEITGELFF. The rearrangement links TRBV29-1 to TRBJ2-2; 7 nucleotides align to TRBD1. The CDR3 consists of 14 residues. Germline trimming cut 4 bases from V and 4 bases from J; bases unmatched to any gene: 6. Per germline, CDR1 SQVTM and CDR2 ANQGSEA.

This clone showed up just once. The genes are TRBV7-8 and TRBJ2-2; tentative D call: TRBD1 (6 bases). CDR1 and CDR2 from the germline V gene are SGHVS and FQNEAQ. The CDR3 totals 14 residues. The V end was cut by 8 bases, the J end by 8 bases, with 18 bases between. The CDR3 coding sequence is TGTGCCAGCGCTGTGATACAGGGTCTGGGGGAGCTGTTTTTT. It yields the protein CASAVIQGLGELFF. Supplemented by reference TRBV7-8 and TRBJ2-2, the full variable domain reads GAGVSQSPRYKVAKRGQDVALRCDPISGHVSLFWYQQALGQGPEFLTYFQNEAQLDKSGLPSDRFFAERPEGSVSTLKIQRTQQEDSAVYLCASAVIQGLGELFFGEGSRLTVL.

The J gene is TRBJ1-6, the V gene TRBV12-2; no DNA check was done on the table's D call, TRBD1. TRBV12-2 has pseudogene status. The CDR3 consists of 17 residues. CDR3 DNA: TGTGCAAGTCGCCCAGACAGGTACCACTCCTATAATTCACCCCTCCACTTT. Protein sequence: CASRPDRYHSYNSPLHF.

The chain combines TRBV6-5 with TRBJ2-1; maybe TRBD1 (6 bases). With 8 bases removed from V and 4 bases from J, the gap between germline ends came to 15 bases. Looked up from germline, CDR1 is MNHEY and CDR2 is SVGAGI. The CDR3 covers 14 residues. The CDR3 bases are TGTGCCAGCTTACAGGGTGCCGCTTACAATGAGCAGTTCTTC. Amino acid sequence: CASLQGAAYNEQFF.

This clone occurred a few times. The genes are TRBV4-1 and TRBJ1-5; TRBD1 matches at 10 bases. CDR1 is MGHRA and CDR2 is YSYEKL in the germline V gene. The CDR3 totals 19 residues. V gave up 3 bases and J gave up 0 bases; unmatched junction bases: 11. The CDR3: CASSHPPGTGAYSNQPQHF. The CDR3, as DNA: TGCGCCAGCAGCCACCCCCCAGGGACAGGGGCCTATAGCAATCAGCCCCAGCATTTT.

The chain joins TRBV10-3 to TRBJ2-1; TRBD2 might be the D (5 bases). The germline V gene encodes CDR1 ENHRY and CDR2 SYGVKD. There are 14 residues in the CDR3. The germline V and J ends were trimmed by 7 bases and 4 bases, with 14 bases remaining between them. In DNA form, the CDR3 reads TGTGCCATCAAATACAGTAGCGTGTACAATGAGCAGTTCTTC. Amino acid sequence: CAIKYSSVYNEQFF.

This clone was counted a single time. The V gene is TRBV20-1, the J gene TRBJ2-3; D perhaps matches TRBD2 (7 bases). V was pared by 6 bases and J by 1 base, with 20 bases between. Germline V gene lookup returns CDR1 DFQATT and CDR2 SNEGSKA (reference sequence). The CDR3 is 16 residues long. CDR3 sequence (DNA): TGCAGTGCCAGTTCGTGGGGGGGCGATCGCACAGATACGCAGTATTTT. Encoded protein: CSASSWGGDRTDTQYF.

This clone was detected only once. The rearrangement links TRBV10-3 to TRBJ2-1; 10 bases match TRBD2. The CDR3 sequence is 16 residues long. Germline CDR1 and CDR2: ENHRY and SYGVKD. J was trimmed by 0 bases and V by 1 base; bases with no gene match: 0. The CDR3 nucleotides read TGTGCCATCAGTGAGTTAGCGGGGGGCTCCTACAATGAGCAGTTCTTC. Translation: CAISELAGGSYNEQFF.

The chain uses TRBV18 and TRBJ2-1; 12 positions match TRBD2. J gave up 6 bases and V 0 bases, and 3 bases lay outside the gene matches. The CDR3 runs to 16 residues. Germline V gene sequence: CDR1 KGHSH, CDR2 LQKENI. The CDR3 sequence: CASSPPLAGGFNEQFF. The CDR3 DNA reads TGTGCCAGCTCACCACCCCTAGCGGGGGGGTTCAATGAGCAGTTCTTC.

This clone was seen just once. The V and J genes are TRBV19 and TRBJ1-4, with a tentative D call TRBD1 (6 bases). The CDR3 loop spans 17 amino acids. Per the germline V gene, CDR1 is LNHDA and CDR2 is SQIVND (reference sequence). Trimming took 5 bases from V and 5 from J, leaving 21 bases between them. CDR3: CASSAPSQGRLNEKLFF. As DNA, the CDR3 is TGTGCCAGTAGTGCCCCCTCACAGGGCCGGCTAAATGAAAAACTGTTTTTT. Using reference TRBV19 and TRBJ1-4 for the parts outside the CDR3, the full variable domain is DGGITQSPKYLFRKEGQNVTLSCEQNLNHDAMYWYRQDPGQGLRLIYYSQIVNDFQKGDIAEGYSVSREKKESFPLTVTSAQKNPTAFYLCASSAPSQGRLNEKLFFGSGTQLSVL.

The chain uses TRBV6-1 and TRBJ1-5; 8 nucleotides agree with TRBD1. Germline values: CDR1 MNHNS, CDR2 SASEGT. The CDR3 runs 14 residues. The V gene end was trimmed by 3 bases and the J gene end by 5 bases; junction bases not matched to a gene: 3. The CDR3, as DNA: TGTGCCAGCAGTGACAACAGGGGGTATCAGCCCCAGCATTTT. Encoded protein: CASSDNRGYQPQHF.

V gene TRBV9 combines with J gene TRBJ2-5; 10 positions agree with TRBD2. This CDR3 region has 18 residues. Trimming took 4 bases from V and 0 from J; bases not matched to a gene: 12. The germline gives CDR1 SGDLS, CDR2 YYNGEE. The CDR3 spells CASSREVIAGGHQETQYF. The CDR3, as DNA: TGTGCCAGCAGCAGAGAGGTGATAGCGGGGGGTCACCAAGAGACCCAGTACTTC.

CDR3 sequence (DNA): TGTGCCAGTAGGAGACAATCCTATAGCACAGATACGCAGTATTTT. Its translation: CASRRQSYSTDTQYF. V gene TRBV19 combines with J gene TRBJ2-3; D is undetermined. This CDR3 is 15 amino acids long. Between the trimmed V and J ends, which lost 6 bases and 0 bases, there was a span of 13 bases. Germline V gene data show CDR1 as LNHDA and CDR2 as SQIVND (reference sequence).

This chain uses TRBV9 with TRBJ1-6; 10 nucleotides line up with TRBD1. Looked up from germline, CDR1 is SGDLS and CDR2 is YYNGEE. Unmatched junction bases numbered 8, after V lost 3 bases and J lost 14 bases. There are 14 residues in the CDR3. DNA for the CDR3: TGTGCCAGCAGCGCGCCGGGACAGGGGCAGTCCCTCCACTTT. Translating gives CASSAPGQGQSLHF.

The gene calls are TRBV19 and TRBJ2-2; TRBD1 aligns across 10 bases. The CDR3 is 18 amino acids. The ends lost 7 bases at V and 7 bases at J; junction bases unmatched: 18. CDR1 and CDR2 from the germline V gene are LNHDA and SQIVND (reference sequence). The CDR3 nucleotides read TGTGCCAGTACTACTACCGGGACAGGGGCCCTCGTGGGCGGGGAGCTGTTTTTT. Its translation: CASTTTGTGALVGGELFF.

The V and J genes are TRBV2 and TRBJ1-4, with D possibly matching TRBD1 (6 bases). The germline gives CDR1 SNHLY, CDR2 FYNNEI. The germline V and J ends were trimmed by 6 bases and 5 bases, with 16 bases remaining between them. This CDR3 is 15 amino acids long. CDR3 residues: CASRATGLRNEKLFF. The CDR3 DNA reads TGTGCCAGCAGGGCTACAGGGTTAAGGAATGAAAAACTGTTTTTT.

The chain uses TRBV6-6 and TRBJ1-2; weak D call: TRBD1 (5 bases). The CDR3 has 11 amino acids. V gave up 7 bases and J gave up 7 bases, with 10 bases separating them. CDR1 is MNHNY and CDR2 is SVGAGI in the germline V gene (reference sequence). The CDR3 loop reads CASNQGPGYTF. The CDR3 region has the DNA TGTGCCAGCAACCAGGGTCCTGGCTACACCTTC.